Described below is a single T cell receptor beta chain sequence and its context. Germline CDR1 reads MDHEN; CDR2 reads SYDVKM. The V and J ends lost 2 bases and 0 bases respectively, with 19 bases between them. CDR3 length: 19 amino acids. The data originate from a study of blood T cell repertoires in COVID-19. Using immunoSEQ multiplex PCR, the repertoire was profiled, and TCRdb retains in-frame clones only, with some absent. The data hold around 200,000 clones, with under 80% observed a single time. V and J are TRBV28 and TRBJ1-4, with D possibly being TRBD1 (6 bases). The sample taken for sequencing was peripheral blood. The sequence came from a woman between 50 and 59 years old with acute or convalescent COVID-19. The CDR3: CASSLVGQGPHATNEKLFF. DNA of the CDR3: TGTGCCAGCAGTTTAGTCGGCCAGGGGCCCCATGCAACTAATGAAAAACTGTTTTTT.